This T cell receptor (beta chain) was found in a study of tissue T cells after allogeneic stem cell transplantation. Study information: Tissue samples with histologically apparent lymphocytes on H&E review were prioritized for sequencing.

TCRbeta CDR3 was sequenced at survey depth with template counts. The data were produced by immunoSEQ multiplex PCR, yet TCRdb's version contains in-frame clones alone and is incomplete. This repertoire shows roughly 10,000 clones, 60% found once; its top ten account for around 9.6%. With regard to this clone: What it binds is unknown.

Whole-study findings and limits: Across patients, clones rarely overlapped, yet motif clusters were shared tissue-specifically. Anatomically similar tissues had similar TCR repertoires within each patient.

Trimming stripped 1 base from V and 6 bases from J, with 18 bases between. Germline loops: CDR1 LGHNA, CDR2 YSLEER. The CDR3 is made up of 16 amino acids. This sample comprised tissue from the jejunum, obtained at autopsy. The origin of this receptor is a woman aged 18 to 55 with breast cancer. The chain links TRBV4-3 to TRBJ1-1, with a possible D match to TRBD1 (5 bases). CDR3 DNA sequence: TGCGCCAGCAGCCAAGGAATGGCCGCTGGGGACCCTGAAGCTTTCTTT. Amino acids: CASSQGMAAGDPEAFF.